A single sample is the source of the 28 T cell receptor beta chains below, sequenced in a study of neurological immune-mediated disorders. MiXCR, run by TCRdb on the 5' RACE reads, gives a single entry per CDR3 protein. The table lists under 80,000 distinct CDR3 sequences, about 9.7% of them singletons. The sequencing sample was made of PBMCs. The origin of the receptors is a man in his forties or fifties in good health.

In this sample, this clonotype turned up many times. The rearrangement uses TRBV5-1 and TRBJ2-2; weak D call: TRBD1 (6 bases). The CDR3 totals 15 residues. Germline V CDR1 and CDR2: SGHRS, YFSETQ. Trimming stripped 4 bases from V and 1 base from J, with 11 bases between. CDR3 protein: CASSKLQGNTGELFF. DNA of the CDR3: TGCGCCAGCAGCAAACTACAGGGGAACACCGGGGAGCTGTTTTTT.

This clonotype has at least ten counts. The chain employs TRBV6-5 and TRBJ1-5; 8 bases match TRBD1. V shed 0 bases and J 3 bases; nucleotides not matched to a gene: 10. Germline CDR1 MNHEY, CDR2 SVGAGI. The CDR3 length is 18 residues. The CDR3 nucleotides read TGTGCCAGCAGTTACTCGTTTGGCAGGGGGCTTGTCAATCAGCCCCAGCATTTT. Translating it yields CASSYSFGRGLVNQPQHF.

This clonotype was observed many times. The chain combines TRBV6-5 with TRBJ1-3; no firm D call. With 2 bases removed from V and 0 bases from J, the gap between germline ends came to 8 bases. The CDR3 loop spans 15 amino acids. The germline gives CDR1 MNHEY, CDR2 SVGAGI. In DNA, the CDR3 is TGTGCCAGCAGTTACGCCAGCTACTCTGGAAACACCATATATTTT. It translates to CASSYASYSGNTIYF.

This clonotype was observed at least ten times. The V call is TRBV7-2, the J call TRBJ2-3; D call uncertain. The V end lost 2 bases, the J end lost 2 bases, and 5 bases lay between the germline ends. The CDR3 covers 13 residues. Germline V gives CDR1 SGHTA, CDR2 FQGNSA. DNA for the CDR3: TGTGCCAGCAGCTTAAGAAACACAGATACGCAGTATTTT. This translates into CASSLRNTDTQYF.

This clonotype was observed many times. This chain joins TRBV5-1 and TRBJ2-7; 10 bases align to TRBD1. The V gene end was trimmed by 0 bases and the J gene end by 4 bases; junction bases not matched to a gene: 10. This CDR3 is 17 amino acids long. Germline CDR1 and CDR2: SGHRS and YFSETQ. Written as DNA, the CDR3 is TGCGCCAGCAGCTTGGCAACTGGGACAGGGGCCCTATACGAGCAGTACTTC. It encodes CASSLATGTGALYEQYF.

The table lists this clonotype with many counts. V is TRBV27 and J is TRBJ2-7; weak D call: TRBD2 (6 bases). V lost 1 base to trimming and J lost 2 bases, with 9 bases between them. Germline V gives CDR1 MNHEY, CDR2 SMNVEV (reference sequence). The CDR3 is made up of 14 amino acids. The CDR3, as DNA: TGTGCCAGCAGTTTATTGGGCGGGACCTACGAGCAGTACTTC. Its protein product is CASSLLGGTYEQYF.

This clonotype was found many times. The chain couples TRBV20-1 to TRBJ2-4; TRBD2 matches 11 bases. The CDR3 has 17 amino acids. Germline V gene lookup returns CDR1 DFQATT and CDR2 SNEGSKA (reference sequence). V shed 5 bases, J shed 0 bases, and the junction held 9 bases outside the gene matches. The CDR3, as DNA: TGCAGTGCTCAACCCGGGACTAGCGGCTTAGCCAAAAACATTCAGTACTTC. Translated, it gives CSAQPGTSGLAKNIQYF.

This clonotype was picked up many times. The chain joins TRBV9 to TRBJ2-1, with D maybe TRBD2 (5 bases). V lost 0 bases, J lost 12 bases, and 13 bases lay in between. The CDR3 is 13 amino acids. The V gene's germline CDR1 is SGDLS and CDR2 YYNGEE. The CDR3 here is CASSVGVQGGQFF. The CDR3 nucleotides read TGTGCCAGCAGCGTAGGGGTTCAAGGAGGGCAGTTCTTC.

This chain links TRBV10-1 with TRBJ1-1; TRBD1 matches at 11 bases. With 5 bases clipped from V and 11 bases from J, the junction kept 7 bases outside the gene matches. Germline-derived CDR1 and CDR2 are WNHNN and SYGVQD (reference sequence). The CDR3 contains 13 residues. CDR3 in amino acids: CASSPDRGRGAFF. The CDR3 region has the DNA TGCGCCAGCAGTCCGGACAGGGGGCGCGGGGCTTTCTTT.

This clonotype was recorded many times. V usage is TRBV6-2 or TRBV6-3 and J usage is TRBJ2-3, with 8 nucleotides matching TRBD1. V was clipped by 6 bases and J by 4 bases; unmatched bases: 21. The CDR3 spans 19 residues. CDR1 is MNHEY, CDR2 SVGEGT, per germline. The CDR3 reads CASSATPSGPRGPSDTQYF. CDR3 nucleotides: TGTGCCAGCAGCGCCACCCCATCTGGGCCCAGGGGGCCTTCAGATACGCAGTATTTT.

At least ten counts were recorded for this clonotype. V and J are TRBV20-1 and TRBJ2-5; TRBD2 matches at 9 bases. Germline values: CDR1 DFQATT, CDR2 SNEGSKA (reference sequence). This CDR3 is 15 amino acids long. The junction had 7 bases not matched to a gene; V was cut back by 3 bases and J by 2 bases. The CDR3 protein is CSARGWAGGQETQYF. In DNA, the CDR3 is TGCAGTGCTAGGGGGTGGGCGGGAGGGCAAGAGACCCAGTACTTC.

This clonotype has ten or more counts. This rearrangement joins TRBV12-3 or TRBV12-4 to TRBJ2-1, with 14 bases identical to TRBD2. This CDR3 spans 16 amino acids. V was clipped by 6 bases and J by 7 bases; unmatched bases: 8. CDR3 DNA: TGTGCCAGCAGGGCTCCGGGACTAGCGGGAGTGAATGAGCAGTTCTTC. Protein product: CASRAPGLAGVNEQFF.

This clonotype was detected many times. The CDR3: CASSLFPSGRGFNEQFF. CDR3 bases: TGTGCCAGCAGCTTGTTTCCCAGCGGGAGAGGGTTTAATGAGCAGTTCTTC. This chain uses TRBV5-5 with TRBJ2-1, with 8 bases matching TRBD2. The CDR3 is made up of 17 amino acids. Germline V gives CDR1 SGHKS, CDR2 YYEKEE (reference sequence). Germline trimming cut 1 base from V and 7 bases from J; bases unmatched to any gene: 13.

The chain couples TRBV28 to TRBJ2-3, with 10 bases that match TRBD1. V dropped 11 bases and J dropped 4; count of bases not matched to a gene: 12. Germline V gene sequence: CDR1 MDHEN, CDR2 SYDVKM. This CDR3 has 15 residues. CDR3 in amino acids: CAGGRGQGRADTQYF. DNA of the CDR3: TGTGCCGGAGGTAGGGGACAGGGGAGAGCAGATACGCAGTATTTT.

This clonotype was seen many times. The chain joins TRBV20-1 to TRBJ2-1; D perhaps matches TRBD2 (6 bases). V lost 5 bases, J lost 0 bases, and 14 bases lay in between. The CDR3 consists of 15 residues. Germline V gene sequence: CDR1 DFQATT, CDR2 SNEGSKA (reference sequence). CDR3 protein: CSAGVAEGSYNEQFF. CDR3 nucleotides: TGCAGTGCTGGGGTAGCGGAAGGCTCCTACAATGAGCAGTTCTTC.

This clonotype came up many times. The rearrangement links TRBV20-1 to TRBJ2-2, with a tentative D call TRBD2 (5 bases). V was pared by 6 bases and J by 9 bases, with 20 bases between. Germline V gene lookup returns CDR1 DFQATT and CDR2 SNEGSKA (reference sequence). The CDR3 contains 14 residues. The chain's CDR3 is CSALGGADRRELFF. The CDR3 DNA reads as TGCAGTGCCCTAGGAGGAGCGGATCGGAGGGAGCTGTTTTTT.

The sample holds many counts of this clonotype. The chain carries TRBV7-9 and TRBJ2-3; the D gene is possibly TRBD2 (6 bases). V dropped 6 bases and J dropped 5 bases, with 21 bases sitting between them. Germline-derived CDR1 and CDR2 are SEHNR and FQNEAQ (reference sequence). The CDR3 covers 16 residues. CDR3 DNA: TGTGCCAGCAGGGGTCCTTGGACTACCTCGGGAGATACGCAGTATTTT. The encoded protein is CASRGPWTTSGDTQYF.

This clonotype was picked up many times. The rearrangement links TRBV5-1 to TRBJ2-2; 13 positions match TRBD2. The junction had 6 bases not matched to a gene; V was cut back by 3 bases and J by 1 base. Germline V gives CDR1 SGHRS, CDR2 YFSETQ. CDR3 length: 18 amino acids. The CDR3 DNA is TGCGCCAGCAGCTCATGGACTAGCGGGGGCATGAACACCGGGGAGCTGTTTTTT. Translation: CASSSWTSGGMNTGELFF.

This clonotype was observed at least ten times. This chain links TRBV29-1 with TRBJ1-3, with TRBD1 matching over 8 bases. Germline values: CDR1 SQVTM, CDR2 ANQGSEA. V trimming: 7 bases; J trimming: 4 bases; junction bases outside the gene matches: 6. This CDR3 spans 13 amino acids. The CDR3 reads CSASTGAGNTIYF. The CDR3 DNA follows: TGCAGCGCATCGACAGGGGCCGGAAACACCATATATTTT. Based on the CDR3 plus reference TRBV29-1 and TRBJ1-3, the full variable domain is SAVISQKPSRDICQRGTSLTIQCQVDSQVTMMFWYRQQPGQSLTLIATANQGSEATYESGFVIDKFPISRPNLTFSTLTVSNMSPEDSSIYLCSASTGAGNTIYFGEGSWLTVV.

This clonotype was seen at least ten times. A much larger clone differs by one base, so this may be a read error. CDR3 nucleotides: TGTGTCAGCAGCCAAGATCACCCCGCGGGCGGGTTCAATGAGCAGTTCTTC. Protein product: CVSSQDHPAGGFNEQFF. V usage is TRBV4-2 and J usage is TRBJ2-1, with a possible D match to TRBD2 (5 bases). The CDR3 sequence is 17 residues long. The germline V gene encodes CDR1 LGHNA and CDR2 YNFKEQ.

This clonotype was recorded many times. The chain links TRBV5-1 to TRBJ2-2; TRBD2 agrees at 7 bases. CDR1 and CDR2 (germline): SGHRS, YFSETQ. The CDR3 covers 15 residues. After removal of 0 bases from V and 4 bases from J, the junction contained 3 bases not matched to a gene. The CDR3 loop reads CASSLDPGGTGELFF. The CDR3 DNA reads TGCGCCAGCAGCTTGGACCCGGGGGGCACCGGGGAGCTGTTTTTT. Using reference TRBV5-1 and TRBJ2-2 for the parts outside the CDR3, the full variable domain is KAGVTQTPRYLIKTRGQQVTLSCSPISGHRSVSWYQQTPGQGLQFLFEYFSETQRNKGNFPGRFSGRQFSNSRSEMNVSTLELGDSALYLCASSLDPGGTGELFFGEGSRLTVL.

This clonotype has ten or more counts. The gene calls are TRBV7-2 and TRBJ2-3; TRBD2 might be the D (5 bases). Germline CDR1 is SGHTA and CDR2 is FQGNSA. V lost 1 base, J lost 6 bases, and 17 bases lay in between. The CDR3 runs 16 residues. In DNA, the CDR3 is TGTGCCAGCAGCTTAGGTCGGGGTTCATATTCTGATACGCAGTATTTT. It encodes CASSLGRGSYSDTQYF.

This clonotype has ten or more counts. V gene TRBV9 combines with J gene TRBJ2-6; D perhaps matches TRBD1 (6 bases). The V end was cut by 2 bases, the J end by 2 bases, with 14 bases between. This CDR3 has 17 amino acids. The germline V gene encodes CDR1 SGDLS and CDR2 YYNGEE. This chain's CDR3 is CASSVQPGVAGANVLTF. For the CDR3, the DNA is TGTGCCAGCAGCGTGCAACCAGGGGTTGCTGGGGCCAACGTCCTGACTTTC.

This clonotype was recorded at least ten times. This rearrangement joins TRBV6-5 to TRBJ2-1; 8 bases line up with TRBD2. In germline, CDR1 is MNHEY, CDR2 SVGAGI. The CDR3 consists of 12 residues. Unmatched junction bases numbered 10, after V lost 5 bases and J lost 16 bases. This CDR3 reads CASSPSGRGGFF. In DNA form, the CDR3 reads TGTGCCAGCAGTCCGAGCGGGAGAGGAGGTTTCTTC.

This clonotype was seen at least ten times. J is TRBJ2-3 and V is TRBV3-1; the match to TRBD1 covers 7 bases. J gave up 4 bases and V 6 bases, and 10 bases lay outside the gene matches. Germline V gives CDR1 LGHDT, CDR2 YNNKEL (reference sequence). The CDR3 runs 15 residues. The CDR3 spells CASSQPSQGADTQYF. In DNA, the CDR3 is TGTGCCAGCAGTCAACCCTCCCAGGGGGCAGATACGCAGTATTTT.

This clonotype was detected many times. The chain couples TRBV3-1 to TRBJ1-2, with 7 bases fitting TRBD1. CDR1 and CDR2 (germline): LGHDT, YNNKEL (reference sequence). This CDR3 contains 14 residues. J was trimmed by 0 bases and V by 7 bases; bases with no gene match: 5. The CDR3 DNA reads as TGTGCCAGCACCCGGGACAGAACTAACTATGGCTACACCTTC. It codes for CASTRDRTNYGYTF.

This clonotype was counted many times. The chain couples TRBV7-2 to TRBJ2-3, with 14 nucleotides matching TRBD2. Looked up from germline, CDR1 is SGHTA and CDR2 is FQGNSA. With 7 bases clipped from V and 4 bases from J, the junction kept 4 bases outside the gene matches. The CDR3 is 15 residues long. The CDR3 here is CASTQGLAGADTQYF. In DNA form, the CDR3 reads TGTGCCAGCACCCAGGGACTAGCGGGGGCAGATACGCAGTATTTT.

This clonotype was observed many times. This rearrangement joins TRBV5-1 to TRBJ2-5; 8 bases align to TRBD1. There are 15 residues in the CDR3. V was clipped by 5 bases and J by 7 bases; unmatched bases: 13. Germline-derived CDR1 and CDR2 are SGHRS and YFSETQ. CDR3 nucleotides: TGCGCCAGCAGTCCCGACAGGGGCGCCCGGGGGACCCAGTACTTC. It translates to CASSPDRGARGTQYF.